These 16 T cell receptor beta chains were sequenced from one sample in a study of T cell responses to AZD1222 COVID-19 vaccine. This table comes from immunoSEQ multiplex PCR, and its TCRdb copy is limited to in-frame clones, with some not included. The sample has about 31,000 clones; 88% are singletons. The sample consisted of peripheral blood, taken 28 days after the second AZD1222 dose. These receptors were collected from an adult who received the AZD1222 COVID-19 vaccine.

The V call is TRBV5-4, the J call TRBJ2-5, with TRBD2 as a possible D gene (7 bases). This CDR3 comprises 15 residues. Germline-derived CDR1 and CDR2 are SGHNT and YYREEE (reference sequence). The ends were cut back, 6 bases at V and 5 bases at J, with 20 bases in the middle. The CDR3 DNA is TGTGCCAGCAAGCGCGGGGGCCCGGGGGAGGAGACCCAGTACTTC. Amino acids: CASKRGGPGEETQYF.

The chain has TRBV24-1 and TRBJ1-5, with 12 bases that match TRBD1. The germline V gene encodes CDR1 KGHDR and CDR2 SFDVKD. J was trimmed by 6 bases and V by 9 bases; bases with no gene match: 2. The CDR3 runs to 13 residues. CDR3 sequence: CATGDRGLQPQHF. The CDR3 bases are TGTGCCACCGGGGACAGGGGGCTTCAGCCCCAGCATTTT.

Written as DNA, the CDR3 is TGTGCCAGCAGTTCCGGACAGGCGGGATTCTACGAGCAGTACTTC. This codes for CASSSGQAGFYEQYF. This rearrangement joins TRBV6-2 or TRBV6-3 to TRBJ2-7; D is possibly TRBD1 (7 bases). The germline gives CDR1 MNHEY, CDR2 SVGEGT. The CDR3 runs to 15 residues. The V end was cut by 4 bases, the J end by 3 bases, with 16 bases between.

The gene calls are TRBV7-2 and TRBJ2-5; D not resolved. The CDR3 runs 17 residues. The germline V gene encodes CDR1 SGHTA and CDR2 FQGNSA. V was cut by 1 base and J by 2 bases, with 17 bases left in between. The CDR3: CASSLVVVPRRQETQYF. In DNA, the CDR3 is TGTGCCAGCAGCTTAGTAGTTGTGCCCAGAAGACAAGAGACCCAGTACTTC.

This chain links TRBV5-6 with TRBJ1-2; D gene unclear. Germline CDR1 and CDR2: SGHDT and YYEEEE. The germline V and J ends were trimmed by 0 bases and 4 bases, with 13 bases remaining between them. CDR3 size: 15 residues. CDR3 sequence (DNA): TGTGCCAGCAGCTTGGAACGCCTGGACCCCTATGGCTACACCTTC. This encodes CASSLERLDPYGYTF.

V and J are TRBV7-3 and TRBJ1-1; 9 bases align to TRBD1. This CDR3 spans 16 amino acids. Trimming cost V 2 bases and J 3 bases; bases outside gene matches: 7. In germline, CDR1 is SGHTA, CDR2 FQGTGA. In nucleotides, the CDR3 is TGTGCCAGCAGCTTATGGGGGACAGGGTTGGACACTGAAGCTTTCTTT. This translates into CASSLWGTGLDTEAFF.

V usage is TRBV7-2 and J usage is TRBJ1-2; D not resolved. This CDR3 region has 16 residues. From germline, CDR1 is SGHTA and CDR2 FQGNSA. Trimming removed 1 base from V and 4 bases from J, with 16 bases in between. CDR3 DNA: TGTGCCAGCAGCTTAGACTCGACAACTTCGGGCTATGGCTACACCTTC. Encoded protein: CASSLDSTTSGYGYTF.

The chain has TRBV6-6 and TRBJ2-2; TRBD2 might be the D (6 bases). Trimming took off 2 bases at V and 6 bases at J, with 13 bases between the two ends. The CDR3 is 15 residues long. Germline lookup yields CDR1 MNHNY and CDR2 SVGAGI (reference sequence). For the CDR3, the DNA is TGTGCCAGCAGTTACCGGGACTTTCTCCCCGGGGAGCTGTTTTTT. This gives the protein CASSYRDFLPGELFF.

The chain joins TRBV19 to TRBJ2-5; D not resolved. The CDR3 loop spans 11 amino acids. V dropped 4 bases and J dropped 3 bases, with 3 bases sitting between them. Looked up from germline, CDR1 is LNHDA and CDR2 is SQIVND (reference sequence). This CDR3 is CASSTEETQYF. CDR3 coding DNA: TGTGCCAGTAGTACTGAAGAGACCCAGTACTTC.

The J gene is TRBJ1-2, the V gene TRBV5-6; maybe TRBD1 (5 bases). The CDR3 totals 13 residues. Germline-derived CDR1 and CDR2 are SGHDT and YYEEEE. Trimming removed 0 bases at V and 4 bases at J, with 7 bases between. The DNA for the CDR3 is TGTGCCAGCAGCTTGGCCGGGGGCTATGGCTACACCTTC. This gives the protein CASSLAGGYGYTF.

This chain links TRBV18 with TRBJ1-1; D is uncertain. V dropped 2 bases and J dropped 1 base, with 8 bases sitting between them. This CDR3 has 14 amino acids. Germline lookup yields CDR1 KGHSH and CDR2 LQKENI. The CDR3 loop reads CASSPNTENTEAFF. DNA for the CDR3: TGTGCCAGCTCACCAAACACCGAGAACACTGAAGCTTTCTTT. The complete variable domain, with remaining parts taken from reference TRBV18 and TRBJ1-1, reads NAGVMQNPRHLVRRRGQEARLRCSPMKGHSHVYWYRQLPEEGLKFMVYLQKENIIDESGMPKERFSAEFPKEGPSILRIQQVVRGDSAAYFCASSPNTENTEAFFGQGTRLTVV.

This sequence joins TRBV7-8 and TRBJ1-3, with 9 positions matching TRBD1. Losses at the gene ends were 1 base for V and 3 bases for J; bases not matched to a gene: 10. The CDR3 totals 18 residues. The germline V gene encodes CDR1 SGHVS and CDR2 FQNEAQ. CDR3 nucleotide sequence: TGTGCCAGCAGCTTAGGCTTCCCGGGACAGGGCTTTGGAAACACCATATATTTT. Its protein is CASSLGFPGQGFGNTIYF. The full variable domain, its missing parts supplied by reference TRBV7-8 and TRBJ1-3, is GAGVSQSPRYKVAKRGQDVALRCDPISGHVSLFWYQQALGQGPEFLTYFQNEAQLDKSGLPSDRFFAERPEGSVSTLKIQRTQQEDSAVYLCASSLGFPGQGFGNTIYFGEGSWLTVV.

The chain carries TRBV5-1 and TRBJ1-2, with D perhaps TRBD1 (6 bases). The CDR3 has 14 amino acids. V dropped 6 bases and J dropped 0 bases, with 12 bases sitting between them. Germline values: CDR1 SGHRS, CDR2 YFSETQ. The CDR3, as DNA: TGCGCCAGCATGGGGGGGCTTACTAACTATGGCTACACCTTC. Protein: CASMGGLTNYGYTF.

The CDR3 sequence is CASRPLWGPRSTDTQYF. Written as DNA, the CDR3 is TGTGCCAGCAGGCCACTTTGGGGGCCCCGGTCCACAGATACGCAGTATTTT. The chain is built from TRBV7-2 and TRBJ2-3, with D perhaps matching TRBD1 (6 bases). The CDR3 loop spans 17 amino acids. Trimming stripped 6 bases from V and 2 bases from J, with 21 bases between. In germline, CDR1 is SGHTA, CDR2 FQGNSA. Using reference TRBV7-2 and TRBJ2-3 for the parts outside the CDR3, the full variable domain is GAGVSQSPSNKVTEKGKDVELRCDPISGHTALYWYRQSLGQGLEFLIYFQGNSAPDKSGLPSDRFSAERTGGSVSTLTIQRTQQEDSAVYLCASRPLWGPRSTDTQYFGPGTRLTVL.

The chain has TRBV10-1 and TRBJ2-7; D unresolved. The CDR3 length is 12 residues. The germline gives CDR1 WNHNN, CDR2 SYGVQD (reference sequence). The V and J ends lost 3 bases and 2 bases respectively, with 5 bases between them. This CDR3 reads CASSDTAYEQYF. For the CDR3, the DNA is TGCGCCAGCAGTGATACGGCCTACGAGCAGTACTTC.

The chain recombines TRBV10-3 with TRBJ2-3; D assignment may be TRBD1 or TRBD2 (6 bases each). The CDR3 spans 16 residues. Germline CDR1 is ENHRY and CDR2 is SYGVKD. V shed 2 bases and J shed 1 base, with 13 bases lying between them. DNA of the CDR3: TGTGCCATCAGTGAGGGGGGGCAGAGCGGCACAGATACGCAGTATTTT. Residues: CAISEGGQSGTDTQYF.